The 21 T cell receptor beta chains below were found in one sample sequenced in a study of blood T cell repertoires in COVID-19. TCRdb keeps only in-frame clones here, not all; method: immunoSEQ multiplex PCR. There are about 120,000 clones in the sample; 75% to 90% occur only once, and 7% to 9% lies in the top ten. Sequenced input: peripheral blood. These receptors were taken from a human donor in a cohort sampled during active COVID-19.

V is TRBV10-1 and J is TRBJ2-3, with TRBD1 matching 7 bases. Looked up from germline, CDR1 is WNHNN and CDR2 is SYGVQD (reference sequence). The CDR3 covers 13 residues. Trimming removed 6 bases from V and 4 bases from J; junction bases left unmatched: 4. Here the CDR3 DNA reads TGCGCCAGCAGCAAGGACAGGTCAGATACGCAGTATTTT. Protein sequence: CASSKDRSDTQYF.

The chain is built from TRBV2 and TRBJ1-6, with D unclear. V lost 0 bases, J lost 11 bases, and 8 bases lay in between. This CDR3 has 13 amino acids. CDR1 is SNHLY and CDR2 is FYNNEI in the germline V gene. The CDR3 DNA sequence: TGTGCCAGCAGTGAAGCGCTAGGCACACCCCTCCACTTT. It is translated as CASSEALGTPLHF. The full variable domain, completed using reference TRBV2 and TRBJ1-6, is EPEVTQTPSHQVTQMGQEVILRCVPISNHLYFYWYRQILGQKVEFLVSFYNNEISEKSEIFDDQFSVERPDGSNFTLKIRSTKLEDSAMYFCASSEALGTPLHFGNGTRLTVT.

This rearrangement joins TRBV10-1 to TRBJ1-6; D perhaps matches TRBD1 (5 bases). With 5 bases removed from V and 7 bases from J, the gap between germline ends came to 9 bases. From germline, CDR1 is WNHNN and CDR2 SYGVQD (reference sequence). CDR3 length equals 13 residues. This CDR3 reads CASSRDYNSPLHF. For the CDR3, the DNA is TGCGCCAGCAGTAGGGACTACAATTCACCCCTCCACTTT.

The chain links TRBV10-1 to TRBJ1-1, with D maybe TRBD1 (5 bases). V was trimmed by 7 bases and J by 1 base, leaving 10 bases between them. CDR3 length: 13 residues. The germline V gene has CDR1 WNHNN and CDR2 SYGVQD (reference sequence). For the CDR3, the DNA is TGCGCCAGCAAGACAGACCCGAACACTGAAGCTTTCTTT. Translation: CASKTDPNTEAFF.

This sequence joins TRBV5-1 and TRBJ1-4; 10 bases match TRBD1. This CDR3 spans 15 amino acids. The V gene end was trimmed by 4 bases and the J gene end by 8 bases; junction bases not matched to a gene: 8. Germline V CDR1 and CDR2: SGHRS, YFSETQ. The CDR3 reads CASSNGQGGREKLFF. The CDR3 region has the DNA TGCGCCAGCAGCAATGGACAGGGGGGCAGGGAAAAACTGTTTTTT.

The rearrangement uses TRBV27 and TRBJ2-7; a weak D match, TRBD2 (7 bases). The CDR3 extends over 16 amino acids. Germline CDR1 reads MNHEY; CDR2 reads SMNVEV (reference sequence). Between the trimmed V and J ends, which lost 0 bases and 2 bases, there was a span of 14 bases. DNA for the CDR3: TGTGCCAGCAGTTTATCCTCGGGGGGCCCCCCCTACGAGCAGTACTTC. It specifies CASSLSSGGPPYEQYF.

A word on this clone: At the DNA level, this CDR3 is encoded by other sequences in the same sample as well. The V and J genes are TRBV5-4 and TRBJ2-5; 8 bases are a match to TRBD2. The CDR3 loop spans 14 amino acids. CDR1 is SGHNT, CDR2 YYREEE, per germline (reference sequence). Trimming removed 0 bases from V and 3 bases from J; junction bases left unmatched: 1. The CDR3 protein is CASSLALAEETQYF. The CDR3 DNA sequence: TGTGCCAGCAGCTTGGCACTAGCGGAAGAGACCCAGTACTTC.

The V and J genes are TRBV19 and TRBJ2-2, with a weak D call TRBD1 (6 bases). Per germline, CDR1 LNHDA and CDR2 SQIVND (reference sequence). V was shortened by 9 bases and J by 1 base, with 12 bases between the two germline ends. This CDR3 contains 14 residues. CDR3 sequence (DNA): TGTGCCAGCGTGGGACACCAGAACACCGGGGAGCTGTTTTTT. Translated, it gives CASVGHQNTGELFF.

This sequence joins TRBV15 and TRBJ1-3; 8 nucleotides match TRBD1. Germline assignment: CDR1 LNHNV and CDR2 YYDKDF (reference sequence). The CDR3 totals 15 residues. Germline trimming cut 0 bases from V and 2 bases from J; bases unmatched to any gene: 0. The DNA of the CDR3 is TGTGCCACCAGCAGAGACAGGGGGCCTGGAAACACCATATATTTT. Its translation: CATSRDRGPGNTIYF.

This clone appeared once. The chain joins TRBV6-6 to TRBJ1-5, with D uncertain. V dropped 6 bases and J dropped 0 bases, with 6 bases sitting between them. Germline assignment: CDR1 MNHNY and CDR2 SVGAGI (reference sequence). The CDR3 length is 13 residues. CDR3 nucleotide sequence: TGTGCCAGCAGCCACAATAGCAATCAGCCCCAGCATTTT. Translation gives CASSHNSNQPQHF.

The chain carries TRBV28 and TRBJ1-6; D may be TRBD1 (5 bases). V lost 5 bases to trimming and J lost 8 bases, with 16 bases between them. The CDR3 is made up of 15 amino acids. The V gene's germline CDR1 is MDHEN and CDR2 SYDVKM. This CDR3 is CASSPPLGADSPLHF. For the CDR3, the DNA is TGTGCCAGCAGTCCCCCTTTAGGGGCGGATTCACCCCTCCACTTT.

The rearrangement links TRBV9 to TRBJ2-2; tentative D call: TRBD2 (5 bases). The CDR3 runs 17 residues. The V gene's germline CDR1 is SGDLS and CDR2 YYNGEE. V lost 2 bases, J lost 0 bases, and 14 bases lay in between. Here the CDR3 reads CASSVKEGLANTGELFF. The CDR3 nucleotides read TGTGCCAGCAGCGTGAAGGAAGGACTTGCGAACACCGGGGAGCTGTTTTTT.

The CDR3 here is CASSEQGAREQFF. CDR3 nucleotides: TGTGCCAGCTCCGAACAGGGGGCACGGGAGCAGTTCTTC. This chain links TRBV18 with TRBJ2-1; 9 bases are a match to TRBD1. The germline V gene encodes CDR1 KGHSH and CDR2 LQKENI. The CDR3 length is 13 residues. V lost 6 bases, J lost 10 bases, and 7 bases stayed unmatched.

The J gene is TRBJ2-1, the V gene TRBV5-5; 7 bases are shared with TRBD1. Losses at the gene ends were 5 bases for V and 11 bases for J; bases not matched to a gene: 16. The V gene's germline CDR1 is SGHKS and CDR2 YYEKEE (reference sequence). The CDR3 runs 15 residues. The CDR3: CASRDTGALNKQQFF. CDR3 in DNA: TGTGCCAGCAGGGATACAGGGGCCCTTAACAAACAGCAGTTCTTC.

This clone showed up just a few times. V is TRBV5-4 and J is TRBJ2-7; the match to TRBD1 covers 12 bases. CDR3 length: 17 amino acids. With 7 bases clipped from V and 0 bases from J, the junction kept 11 bases outside the gene matches. Germline V CDR1 and CDR2: SGHNT, YYREEE (reference sequence). The CDR3 region is CASGPSRDRGRSYEQYF. The CDR3 region has the DNA TGTGCCAGCGGACCATCTAGGGACAGGGGGCGCTCCTACGAGCAGTACTTC.

The V and J genes are TRBV6-6 and TRBJ1-2; TRBD1 matches 9 bases. Per germline, CDR1 MNHNY and CDR2 SVGAGI (reference sequence). There are 16 residues in the CDR3. Trimming at V came to 8 bases and at J to 8 bases, leaving 18 bases not matched to a gene. CDR3 region: CASLAEGTGSVRGYTF. CDR3 coding DNA: TGTGCCAGCCTCGCCGAAGGGACAGGGTCCGTCCGGGGCTACACCTTC.

This chain links TRBV7-8 with TRBJ1-6; 9 bases are a match to TRBD1. CDR3 length equals 16 residues. V shed 3 bases, J shed 8 bases, and the junction held 8 bases outside the gene matches. From germline, CDR1 is SGHVS and CDR2 FQNEAQ. CDR3 nucleotides: TGTGCCAGCAGCTTGCGAAAGGGACAGGGATATTCACCCCTCCACTTT. The encoded protein is CASSLRKGQGYSPLHF.

This chain joins TRBV11-3 and TRBJ2-1; 12 bases map to TRBD2. CDR3 length: 16 amino acids. V lost 2 bases to trimming and J lost 7 bases; unmatched junction nucleotides: 6. Germline V gene sequence: CDR1 SGHNT, CDR2 YENEEA. CDR3 loop: CASSLTSGRLPNEQFF. CDR3 DNA: TGTGCCAGCAGCTTAACTAGCGGGAGGCTACCGAATGAGCAGTTCTTC.

This sequence joins TRBV5-8 and TRBJ2-1, with 11 bases that match TRBD1. CDR1 is SGHTS, CDR2 YDEGEE, per germline. The CDR3 sequence is 15 residues long. V was pared by 2 bases and J by 7 bases, with 5 bases of the junction left unmatched. The CDR3: CASSFGQGARNEQFF. The CDR3, as DNA: TGTGCCAGCAGCTTCGGACAGGGGGCAAGAAATGAGCAGTTCTTC.

The V and J genes are TRBV7-9 and TRBJ2-2, with 13 bases fitting TRBD2. Losses at the gene ends were 5 bases for V and 0 bases for J; bases not matched to a gene: 3. Germline V CDR1 and CDR2: SEHNR, FQNEAQ (reference sequence). The CDR3 consists of 17 residues. CDR3 nucleotide sequence: TGTGCCAGCAGCCACGGGACTAGCGGGACGAACACCGGGGAGCTGTTTTTT. Translating it yields CASSHGTSGTNTGELFF.

The chain links TRBV20-1 to TRBJ1-2; D is perhaps TRBD1 (6 bases). This CDR3 is 11 amino acids long. Trimming left V 5 bases short and J 7 bases short, with 11 bases between. Germline CDR1 reads DFQATT; CDR2 reads SNEGSKA (reference sequence). The CDR3 DNA reads TGCAGTGCTCAGGGAGGGGGTGGCTACACCTTC. It codes for CSAQGGGGYTF.